These T cell receptor beta chains were read from a single sample in a study of radiotherapy plus CTLA-4 blockade in lung cancer. Clones were read by immunoSEQ multiplex PCR, and TCRdb kept only the in-frame ones, dropping some. Of approximately 48,000 clones in the sample, approximately 84% are singletons; the top ten hold about 5%. The sequencing used peripheral blood, collected from a patient treated with radiotherapy plus ipilimumab. These receptors were obtained from a human donor with non-small cell lung cancer whose response to radiotherapy plus ipilimumab could not be evaluated. CDR3s leave out the opening cysteine and the closing phenylalanine or tryptophan. Fields, in order: J gene, V gene, CDR3 protein.

TRBJ2-2 | TRBV4-1 | ASSQLVGGAGTGELF
TRBJ2-1 | TRBV23-1 | ASSHSGNQFLHPIYNEQF
TRBJ2-1 | TRBV11-3 | ASSLDSGPASGNSYNEQF
TRBJ1-1 | TRBV12-5 | ASGLDRGQGANTEAF
TRBJ2-7 | TRBV7-8 | ASSLGLAGGSEQY
TRBJ1-5 | TRBV10-3 | ATGDRGVGQPQH
TRBJ2-2 | TRBV9 | ASSVVNGELF
TRBJ2-7 | TRBV2 | ASSEFSGSSYEQY
TRBJ1-5 | TRBV19 | ASSSNRANQPQH
TRBJ2-3 | TRBV29-1 | SVEGTGVLSADTQY
TRBJ2-3 | TRBV2 | ASQTSTDTQY
TRBJ2-7 | TRBV28 | ASSLEVREGLYEQY
TRBJ1-5 | TRBV4-3 | ASSQDRGYQPQH
TRBJ1-4 | TRBV27 | ASKGLASNEKLF
TRBJ1-2 | TRBV6-5 | ASSSDRGGWKYGYT
TRBJ2-7 | TRBV9 | ASSRDGTTAQY
TRBJ2-1 | TRBV19 | ASSMLASGYYNEQF
TRBJ2-4 | TRBV19 | ASRRQQGGIQY
TRBJ1-1 | TRBV11-2 | ASSSGTLTGNTEAF
TRBJ2-7 | TRBV28 | ASSPGQGYEQY
TRBJ1-3 | TRBV28 | ASSLDRDRARKSSGNTIY